This passage covers 8 T cell receptor beta chains from one sample sequenced in a study of beta chain features in type 1 diabetes. Whole-study results and caveats: In every one of the four CD4+ subsets, TCRB CDR3s were moderately but significantly shorter in Type 1 diabetes patients.

The whole isolated RNA underwent reverse transcription, so sequencing captured expressed TCRB transcripts. Generated by immunoSEQ multiplex PCR, the TCRdb table keeps only in-frame clones and is missing some. The repertoire consists of just under 150,000 clones, with about 12% occurring once and the leading ten covering around 1.2%. For these receptors, no antigen is known. Sequencing was performed on central memory CD4+ T cells from blood. These receptors were taken from a man between 18 and 29 years old with type 1 diabetes.

As concerns this clone: The same CDR3 can be traced to other DNA sequences in this sample. The V gene is TRBV30, the J gene TRBJ1-5, with D perhaps TRBD1 (5 bases). Germline V gives CDR1 GTSNPN, CDR2 SVGIG (reference sequence). The length of the CDR3 is 13 residues. Trimming shortened V by 0 bases and J by 5 bases, and 8 bases separated the two germline ends. CDR3 in amino acids: CAWSVGGDQPQHF. The CDR3 bases are TGTGCCTGGAGTGTCGGAGGGGATCAGCCCCAGCATTTT.

At least ten counts were recorded for this clone. The chain couples TRBV9 to TRBJ2-4; perhaps TRBD2 as D (6 bases). This CDR3 is 14 amino acids long. Trimming shortened V by 3 bases and J by 7 bases, and 14 bases separated the two germline ends. CDR1 is SGDLS, CDR2 YYNGEE, per germline. This chain's CDR3 is CASSEAARENIQYF. The CDR3 DNA follows: TGTGCCAGCAGCGAGGCGGCCCGGGAGAACATTCAGTACTTC.

This clone was counted only a few times. The V gene is TRBV6-5, the J gene TRBJ1-2, with no clear D. V was clipped by 4 bases and J by 4 bases, with 16 bases between them. Germline values: CDR1 MNHEY, CDR2 SVGAGI. The CDR3 has 15 residues. As DNA, the CDR3 is TGTGCCAGCAGTTCACTAGGGTTACTACGCTATGGCTACACCTTC. Protein sequence: CASSSLGLLRYGYTF.

The J gene is TRBJ1-1, the V gene TRBV11-3, with TRBD1 matching 8 bases. There are 15 residues in the CDR3. CDR1 is SGHNT and CDR2 is YENEEA in the germline V gene. V dropped 0 bases and J dropped 3; count of bases not matched to a gene: 3. CDR3 DNA: TGTGCCAGCAGCTTAGATAGGACAGGGTACACTGAAGCTTTCTTT. It specifies CASSLDRTGYTEAFF.

In its sample, this clone was seen many times. The chain has TRBV7-9 and TRBJ2-7; 7 bases line up with TRBD1. There are 12 residues in the CDR3. The germline V gene encodes CDR1 SEHNR and CDR2 FQNEAQ (reference sequence). V lost 5 bases to trimming and J lost 6 bases; unmatched junction nucleotides: 4. DNA of the CDR3: TGTGCCAGCAGCCTCGGACAGGTCGAGCAGTACTTC. Translated, it gives CASSLGQVEQYF.

This clone has just a few counts. The chain joins TRBV6-1 to TRBJ2-5; D is perhaps TRBD2 (6 bases). Germline-derived CDR1 and CDR2 are MNHNS and SASEGT. With 5 bases removed from V and 3 bases from J, the gap between germline ends came to 10 bases. The CDR3 length is 13 residues. In nucleotides, the CDR3 is TGTGCCAGCAGTTGGTGGGGGGAAGAGACCCAGTACTTC. Residues: CASSWWGEETQYF.

J is TRBJ2-1 and V is TRBV5-1; D is tentatively TRBD1 or TRBD2 (6 bases each). Trimming left V 4 bases short and J 6 bases short, with 14 bases between. Per the germline V gene, CDR1 is SGHRS and CDR2 is YFSETQ. CDR3 length: 14 amino acids. The CDR3, as DNA: TGCGCCAGCAGCGCCGGGGGCGAGAGCAATGAGCAGTTCTTC. It specifies CASSAGGESNEQFF.

This rearrangement joins TRBV21-1 to TRBJ1-2; the tabulated D call, TRBD1, remains unverified against the DNA. TRBV21-1 is a documented pseudogene. This CDR3 has 13 residues. The CDR3 DNA sequence: TGTGCCAGCAGACCCGTACAGGGTTGGGGCTACACCTTC. Translation: CASRPVQGWGYTF.